Shown below are 10 T cell receptor beta chains from a single sample sequenced in a study of early T cells in non-severe SARS-CoV-2 infection. TCRdb recomputed calls from the 5' RACE reads with MiXCR, one row per CDR3 protein. The table records some 63,000 distinct CDR3 sequences, under 15% of them present only once. Sample: whole blood. These receptor sequences come from an adult who was a healthcare worker with PCR-confirmed SARS-CoV-2 infection or an uninfected control (not recorded which).

There are many counts of this clonotype. The chain couples TRBV12-2 to TRBJ2-1; the table gives TRBD1 as D, unverified against the DNA. TRBV12-2 is assigned pseudogene status. This CDR3 is built from 19 residues. The CDR3 DNA reads TGTGCAAGTCGCTTATGCCGGGGGACAGTTATTGCCTCCTACAATGAGCAGTTCTTC. It translates to CASRLCRGTVIASYNEQFF.

This clonotype was seen repeatedly, ten times or more. The chain has TRBV7-9 and TRBJ2-1, with 7 bases that match TRBD2. V lost 1 base and J lost 7; bases outside the gene matches: 7. This CDR3 comprises 15 residues. Germline-derived CDR1 and CDR2 are SEHNR and FQNEAQ (reference sequence). CDR3 residues: CASSLGLAGGNEQFF. The DNA of the CDR3 is TGTGCCAGCAGCTTAGGACTAGCTGGGGGGAATGAGCAGTTCTTC. The full variable domain, rest sourced from reference TRBV7-9 and TRBJ2-1, is DTGVSQNPRHKITKRGQNVTFRCDPISEHNRLYWYRQTLGQGPEFLTYFQNEAQLEKSRLLSDRFSAERPKGSFSTLEIQRTEQGDSAMYLCASSLGLAGGNEQFFGPGTRLTVL.

This clonotype showed up many times. The genes are TRBV11-2 and TRBJ1-5; TRBD1 might be the D (6 bases). The germline V and J ends were trimmed by 4 bases and 5 bases, with 15 bases remaining between them. CDR1 is SGHAT and CDR2 is FQNNGV in the germline V gene. This CDR3 has 15 residues. The chain's CDR3 is CASSYSGGIDQPQHF. In nucleotides, the CDR3 is TGTGCCAGCAGCTACTCCGGGGGCATCGATCAGCCCCAGCATTTT.

This clonotype was counted at least ten times. The chain joins TRBV20-1 to TRBJ2-7; D is undetermined. The V gene lost 6 bases and the J gene lost 7 bases, with 13 bases spanning the gap. The CDR3 loop spans 11 amino acids. Germline V gene sequence: CDR1 DFQATT, CDR2 SNEGSKA (reference sequence). CDR3 in amino acids: CSAHVGQEQYF. DNA for the CDR3: TGCAGTGCCCACGTTGGGCAAGAGCAGTACTTC.

Turning to this clonotype: A much more abundant neighbour one base away suggests this may be a read error. The gene calls are TRBV29-1 and TRBJ2-7; D may match TRBD1 or TRBD2 (5 bases each). The CDR3 is 16 residues long. Germline values: CDR1 SQVTM, CDR2 ANQGSEA. The CDR3 spells CSAEAWTSGTNYEQYF. In DNA, the CDR3 is TGCAGCGCTGAAGCATGGACCTCGGGGACGAACTACGAGCAGTACTTC.

This clonotype was seen ten or more times. The V call is TRBV12-3 or TRBV12-4, the J call TRBJ2-5; a possible D gene is TRBD1 (6 bases). The CDR3 is 15 residues long. Trimming shortened V by 8 bases and J by 4 bases, and 20 bases separated the two germline ends. As DNA, the CDR3 is TGTGCCAGCGGGCTCCTTGGGGCAGGGGTAGAGACCCAGTACTTC. This codes for CASGLLGAGVETQYF.

This clonotype was detected a few times. The chain is built from TRBV9 and TRBJ1-3; TRBD1 might be the D (6 bases). The CDR3 has 17 amino acids. Looked up from germline, CDR1 is SGDLS and CDR2 is YYNGEE. V was shortened by 0 bases and J by 4 bases, with 17 bases between the two germline ends. DNA of the CDR3: TGTGCCAGCAGCGTAGACGTTCCGGGGGCGCACGGAAACACCATATATTTT. Its translation: CASSVDVPGAHGNTIYF. The variable domain in full, completed from reference TRBV9 and TRBJ1-3, reads DSGVTQTPKHLITATGQRVTLRCSPRSGDLSVYWYQQSLDQGLQFLIQYYNGEERAKGNILERFSAQQFPDLHSELNLSSLELGDSALYFCASSVDVPGAHGNTIYFGEGSWLTVV.

This clonotype was counted many times. The rearrangement uses TRBV4-1 and TRBJ1-1; TRBD1 is a possible D gene (6 bases). The V end lost 5 bases, the J end lost 6 bases, and 13 bases lay between the germline ends. The CDR3 is made up of 13 amino acids. In germline, CDR1 is MGHRA, CDR2 YSYEKL. CDR3 loop: CASSGGAGAEAFF. Here the CDR3 DNA reads TGCGCCAGCAGCGGGGGGGCCGGGGCTGAAGCTTTCTTT.

This sequence joins TRBV30 and TRBJ2-1, with D hard to call. V was shortened by 1 base and J by 8 bases, with 9 bases between the two germline ends. The germline gives CDR1 GTSNPN, CDR2 SVGIG (reference sequence). The CDR3 runs 12 residues. The CDR3 DNA reads TGTGCCTGGAGTGAACTACAACATGAGCAGTTCTTC. This translates into CAWSELQHEQFF.

This clonotype was seen a handful of times. The chain uses TRBV5-6 and TRBJ1-2; D is possibly TRBD1 (5 bases). The V gene's germline CDR1 is SGHDT and CDR2 YYEEEE. With 0 bases removed from V and 2 bases from J, the gap between germline ends came to 8 bases. The CDR3 is 14 residues long. CDR3 nucleotide sequence: TGTGCCAGCAGCTTGGCGGGGCAGAACTATGGCTACACCTTC. This codes for CASSLAGQNYGYTF.